This paragraph reports one T cell receptor (beta chain). Its specificity is not known. This record belongs to a study of cytomegalovirus exposure and HLA in healthy donors. Points from the study as a whole: Highly shared variants forming one cluster were likely a sequencing artifact. Fewer N-insertions than the roughly 670-donor mean were reportedly shown by an Asian-associated ancestry cluster in a later analysis. Listed as cytomegalovirus-associated were more than 150 TCR beta chains.

Every donor was a healthy person donating bone marrow. PCR primers comprised 60 Vbeta and 13 Jbeta primers. Profiling relied on immunoSEQ multiplex PCR, and the TCRdb table lists in-frame clones only, not all of them. The sample has approximately 200,000 clones; around 81% are singletons. The source is a woman aged 18-35 years in good health and CMV-seropositive. The sample consisted of PBMCs.

CDR3 protein: CATTTGGFSGNTIYF. The DNA for the CDR3 is TGTGCCACCACAACCGGGGGTTTCTCTGGAAACACCATATATTTT. The rearrangement uses TRBV19 and TRBJ1-3, with D possibly being TRBD1 (5 bases). Trimming pared 10 bases from V and 0 bases from J, leaving 16 bases between. The germline CDR1 and CDR2 sequences are LNHDA and SQIVND (reference sequence). This CDR3 has 15 amino acids.